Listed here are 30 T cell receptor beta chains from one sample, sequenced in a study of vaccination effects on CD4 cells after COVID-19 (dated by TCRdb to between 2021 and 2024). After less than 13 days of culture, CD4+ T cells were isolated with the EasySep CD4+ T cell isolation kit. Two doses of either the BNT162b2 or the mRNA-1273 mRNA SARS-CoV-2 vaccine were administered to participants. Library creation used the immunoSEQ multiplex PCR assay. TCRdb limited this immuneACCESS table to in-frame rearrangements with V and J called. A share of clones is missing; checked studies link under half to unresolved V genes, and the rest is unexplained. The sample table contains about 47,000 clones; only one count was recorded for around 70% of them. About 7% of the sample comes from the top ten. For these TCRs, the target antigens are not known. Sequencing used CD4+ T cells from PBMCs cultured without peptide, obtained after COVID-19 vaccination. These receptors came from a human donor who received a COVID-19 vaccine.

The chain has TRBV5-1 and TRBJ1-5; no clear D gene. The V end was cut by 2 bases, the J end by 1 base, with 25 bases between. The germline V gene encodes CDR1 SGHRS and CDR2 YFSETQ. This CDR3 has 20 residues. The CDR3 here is CASSFPSNFPLPTSNQPQHF. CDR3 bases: TGCGCCAGCAGCTTCCCCAGCAATTTCCCTCTTCCGACGAGCAATCAGCCCCAGCATTTT.

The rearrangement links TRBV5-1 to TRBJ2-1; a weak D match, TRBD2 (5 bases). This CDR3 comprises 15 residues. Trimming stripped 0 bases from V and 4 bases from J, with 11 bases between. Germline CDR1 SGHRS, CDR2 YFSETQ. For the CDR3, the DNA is TGCGCCAGCAGCTTGGCCCTAGCTGCTTACAATGAGCAGTTCTTC. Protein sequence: CASSLALAAYNEQFF.

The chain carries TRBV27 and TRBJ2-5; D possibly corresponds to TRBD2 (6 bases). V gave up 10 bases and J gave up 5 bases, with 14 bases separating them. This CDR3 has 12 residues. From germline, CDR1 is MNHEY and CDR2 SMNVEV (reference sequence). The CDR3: CATRDLRETQYF. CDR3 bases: TGTGCCACCCGGGACTTGAGGGAGACCCAGTACTTC.

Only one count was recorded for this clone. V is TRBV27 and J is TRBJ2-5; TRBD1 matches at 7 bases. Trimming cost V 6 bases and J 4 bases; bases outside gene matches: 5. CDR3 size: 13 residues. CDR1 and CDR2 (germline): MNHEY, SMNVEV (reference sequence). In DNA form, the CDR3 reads TGTGCCAGCAGCCTCAGGGGGAGAGAGACCCAGTACTTC. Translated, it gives CASSLRGRETQYF.

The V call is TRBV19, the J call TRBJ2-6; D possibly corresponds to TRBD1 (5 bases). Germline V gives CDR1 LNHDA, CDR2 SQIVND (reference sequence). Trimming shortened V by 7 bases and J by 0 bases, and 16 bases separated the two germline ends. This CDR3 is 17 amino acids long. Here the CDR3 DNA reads TGTGCCAGTACCCTGGGGCGGATCGTCTCTGGGGCCAACGTCCTGACTTTC. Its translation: CASTLGRIVSGANVLTF.

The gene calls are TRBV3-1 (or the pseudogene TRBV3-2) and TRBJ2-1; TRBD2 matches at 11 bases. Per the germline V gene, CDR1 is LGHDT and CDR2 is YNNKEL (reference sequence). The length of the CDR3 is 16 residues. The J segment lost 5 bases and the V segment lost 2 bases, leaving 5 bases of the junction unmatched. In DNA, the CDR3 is TGTGCCAGCAGCCAACCTCGACTAGCGGGGCACAATGAGCAGTTCTTC. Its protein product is CASSQPRLAGHNEQFF.

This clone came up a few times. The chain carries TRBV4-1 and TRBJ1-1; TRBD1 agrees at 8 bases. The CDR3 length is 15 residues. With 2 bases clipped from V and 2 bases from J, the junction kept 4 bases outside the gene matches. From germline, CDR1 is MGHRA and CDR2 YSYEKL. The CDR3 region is CASSQPTGVNTEAFF. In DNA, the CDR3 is TGCGCCAGCAGCCAACCGACAGGGGTCAACACTGAAGCTTTCTTT.

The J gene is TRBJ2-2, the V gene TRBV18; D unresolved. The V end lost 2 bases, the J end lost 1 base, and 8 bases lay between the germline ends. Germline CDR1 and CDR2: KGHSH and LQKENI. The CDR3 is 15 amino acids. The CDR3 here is CASSPVTLNTGELFF. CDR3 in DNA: TGTGCCAGCTCACCAGTCACTCTGAACACCGGGGAGCTGTTTTTT.

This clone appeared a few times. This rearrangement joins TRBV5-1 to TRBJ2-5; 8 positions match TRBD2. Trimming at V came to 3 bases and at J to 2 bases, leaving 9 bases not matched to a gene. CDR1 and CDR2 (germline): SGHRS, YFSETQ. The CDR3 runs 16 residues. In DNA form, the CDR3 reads TGCGCCAGCAGCTCGGGACCTGGACTAGCTCAAGAGACCCAGTACTTC. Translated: CASSSGPGLAQETQYF.

CDR3 region: CATEQDLNQPQHF. DNA for the CDR3: TGTGCCACCGAGCAGGACCTCAATCAGCCCCAGCATTTT. V gene TRBV15 combines with J gene TRBJ1-5, with no clear D. Germline V gives CDR1 LNHNV, CDR2 YYDKDF (reference sequence). The V end lost 8 bases, the J end lost 3 bases, and 11 bases lay between the germline ends. This CDR3 is built from 13 residues.

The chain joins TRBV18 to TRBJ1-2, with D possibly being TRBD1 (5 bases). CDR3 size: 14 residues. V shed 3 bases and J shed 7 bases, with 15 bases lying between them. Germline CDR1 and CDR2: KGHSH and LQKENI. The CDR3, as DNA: TGTGCCAGCTCACCGTCCGGCAGGGATCGTGGCTACACCTTC. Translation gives CASSPSGRDRGYTF.

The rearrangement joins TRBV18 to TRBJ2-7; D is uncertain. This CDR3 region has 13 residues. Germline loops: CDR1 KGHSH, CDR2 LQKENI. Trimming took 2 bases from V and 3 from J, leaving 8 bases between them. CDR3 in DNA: TGTGCCAGCTCACCATCGCCAGGCTACGAGCAGTACTTC. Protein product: CASSPSPGYEQYF.

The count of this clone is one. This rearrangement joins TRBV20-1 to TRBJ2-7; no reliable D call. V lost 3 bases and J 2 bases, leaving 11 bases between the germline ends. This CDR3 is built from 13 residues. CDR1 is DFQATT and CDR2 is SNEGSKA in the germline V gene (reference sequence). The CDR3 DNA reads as TGCAGTGCTAGTCCCCAGTCAACCTACGAGCAGTACTTC. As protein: CSASPQSTYEQYF.

CDR3 bases: TGCGCCAGCAGTGAGAGAATGGGGCATGGCTACACCTTC. Residues: CASSERMGHGYTF. This chain connects TRBV10-2 to TRBJ1-2, with a tentative D call TRBD1 (5 bases). CDR3 length: 13 amino acids. The germline V gene has CDR1 WSHSY and CDR2 SAAADI. V was cut by 2 bases and J by 6 bases, with 10 bases left in between.

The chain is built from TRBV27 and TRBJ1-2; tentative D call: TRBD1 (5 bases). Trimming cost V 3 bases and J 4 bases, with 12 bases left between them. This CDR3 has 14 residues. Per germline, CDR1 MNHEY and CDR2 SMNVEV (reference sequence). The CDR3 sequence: CASSFLQGPYGYTF. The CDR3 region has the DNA TGTGCCAGCAGTTTCCTGCAGGGCCCCTATGGCTACACCTTC.

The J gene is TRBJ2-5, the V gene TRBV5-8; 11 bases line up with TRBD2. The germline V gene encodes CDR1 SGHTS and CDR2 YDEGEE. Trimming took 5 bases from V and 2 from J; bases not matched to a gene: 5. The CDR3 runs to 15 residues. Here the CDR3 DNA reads TGTGCCAGCAGAGGGCGACTAGCGGGACAAGAGACCCAGTACTTC. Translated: CASRGRLAGQETQYF. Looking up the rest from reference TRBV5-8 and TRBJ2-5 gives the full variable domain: EAGVTQSPTHLIKTRGQQATLRCSPISGHTSVYWYQQALGLGLQFLLWYDEGEERNRGNFPPRFSGRQFPNYSSELNVNALELEDSALYLCASRGRLAGQETQYFGPGTRLLVL.

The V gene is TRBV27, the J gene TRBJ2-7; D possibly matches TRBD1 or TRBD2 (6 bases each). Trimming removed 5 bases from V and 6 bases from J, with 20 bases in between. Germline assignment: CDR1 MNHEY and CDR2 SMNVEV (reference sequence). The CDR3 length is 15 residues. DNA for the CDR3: TGTGCCAGCAGTGATAAAGGGGGGTTGAGGCTCGAGCAGTACTTC. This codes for CASSDKGGLRLEQYF.

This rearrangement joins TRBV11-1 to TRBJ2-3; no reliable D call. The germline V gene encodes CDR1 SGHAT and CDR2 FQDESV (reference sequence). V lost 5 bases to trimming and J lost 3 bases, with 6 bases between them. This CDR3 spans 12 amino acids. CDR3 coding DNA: TGTGCCAGCAGCCTTCAAACAGATACGCAGTATTTT. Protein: CASSLQTDTQYF.

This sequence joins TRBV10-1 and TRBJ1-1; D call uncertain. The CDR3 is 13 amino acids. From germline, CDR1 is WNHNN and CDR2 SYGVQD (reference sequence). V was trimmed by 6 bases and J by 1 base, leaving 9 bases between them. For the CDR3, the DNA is TGCGCCAGCAGCCCATCTACGAACACTGAAGCTTTCTTT. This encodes CASSPSTNTEAFF.

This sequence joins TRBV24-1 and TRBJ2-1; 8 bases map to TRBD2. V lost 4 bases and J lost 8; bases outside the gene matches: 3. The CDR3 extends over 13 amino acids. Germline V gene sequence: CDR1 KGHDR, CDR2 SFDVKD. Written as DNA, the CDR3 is TGTGCCACCAGTGAGGGGACTAGGTATGAGCAGTTCTTC. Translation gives CATSEGTRYEQFF.

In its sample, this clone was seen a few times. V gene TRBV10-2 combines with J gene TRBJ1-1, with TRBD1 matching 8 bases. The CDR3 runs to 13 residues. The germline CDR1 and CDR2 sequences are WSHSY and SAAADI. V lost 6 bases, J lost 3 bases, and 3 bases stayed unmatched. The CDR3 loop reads CASRGTGYTEAFF. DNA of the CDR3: TGCGCCAGCAGGGGGACAGGATACACTGAAGCTTTCTTT.

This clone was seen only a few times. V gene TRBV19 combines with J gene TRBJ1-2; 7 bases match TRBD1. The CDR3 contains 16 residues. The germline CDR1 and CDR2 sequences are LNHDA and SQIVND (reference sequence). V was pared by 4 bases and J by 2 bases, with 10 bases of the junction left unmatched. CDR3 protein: CASSTTGSAQNYGYTF. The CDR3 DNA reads TGTGCCAGTAGTACGACAGGGAGTGCCCAAAACTATGGCTACACCTTC.

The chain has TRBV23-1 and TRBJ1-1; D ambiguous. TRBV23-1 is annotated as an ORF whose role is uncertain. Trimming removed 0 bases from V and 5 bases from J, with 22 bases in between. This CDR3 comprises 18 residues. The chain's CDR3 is CASSQSWIKRVGKTEAFF. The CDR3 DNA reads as TGCGCCAGCAGTCAATCCTGGATTAAAAGGGTAGGGAAGACTGAAGCTTTCTTT.

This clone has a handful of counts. The chain's CDR3 is CASSPISGGVYNEQFF. The DNA of the CDR3 is TGTGCCAGCTCACCAATAAGCGGGGGGGTGTACAATGAGCAGTTCTTC. The chain couples TRBV18 to TRBJ2-1; 10 bases match TRBD2. The CDR3 totals 16 residues. The V segment lost 2 bases and the J segment 4 bases; nucleotides outside the gene matches: 5. Germline values: CDR1 KGHSH, CDR2 LQKENI.

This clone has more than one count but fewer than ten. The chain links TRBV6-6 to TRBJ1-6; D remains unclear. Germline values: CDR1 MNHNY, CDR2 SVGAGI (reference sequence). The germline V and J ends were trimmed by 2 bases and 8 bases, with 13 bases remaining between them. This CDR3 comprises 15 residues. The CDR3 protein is CASSYLTRLHSPLHF. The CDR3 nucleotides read TGTGCCAGCAGTTACCTTACACGGTTACATTCACCCCTCCACTTT.

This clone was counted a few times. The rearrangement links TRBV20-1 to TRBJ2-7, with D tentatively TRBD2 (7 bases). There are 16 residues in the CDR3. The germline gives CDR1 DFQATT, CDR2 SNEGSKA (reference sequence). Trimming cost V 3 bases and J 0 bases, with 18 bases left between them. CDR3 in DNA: TGCAGTGCTAGTCCTTGGGGGGGGGCCCTCTCCTACGAGCAGTACTTC. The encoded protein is CSASPWGGALSYEQYF.

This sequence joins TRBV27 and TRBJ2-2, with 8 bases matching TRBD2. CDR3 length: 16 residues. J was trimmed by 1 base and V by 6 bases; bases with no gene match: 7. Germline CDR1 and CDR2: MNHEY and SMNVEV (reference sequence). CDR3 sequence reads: CASSPWSGGNTGELFF. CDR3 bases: TGTGCCAGCAGCCCATGGAGCGGGGGGAACACCGGGGAGCTGTTTTTT.

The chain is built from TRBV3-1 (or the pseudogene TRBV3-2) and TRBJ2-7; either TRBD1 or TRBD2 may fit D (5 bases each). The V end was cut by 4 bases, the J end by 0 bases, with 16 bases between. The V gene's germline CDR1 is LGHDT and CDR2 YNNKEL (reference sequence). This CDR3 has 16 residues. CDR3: CASSLRGEGTSYEQYF. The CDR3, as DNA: TGTGCCAGCAGCCTCCGGGGTGAGGGGACCTCCTACGAGCAGTACTTC.

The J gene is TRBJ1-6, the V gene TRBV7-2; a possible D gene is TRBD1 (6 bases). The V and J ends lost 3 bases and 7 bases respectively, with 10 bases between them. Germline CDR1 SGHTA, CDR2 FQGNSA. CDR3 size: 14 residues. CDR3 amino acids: CASSFRGRNSPLHF. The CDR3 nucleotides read TGTGCCAGCAGCTTCAGGGGAAGGAATTCACCCCTCCACTTT.

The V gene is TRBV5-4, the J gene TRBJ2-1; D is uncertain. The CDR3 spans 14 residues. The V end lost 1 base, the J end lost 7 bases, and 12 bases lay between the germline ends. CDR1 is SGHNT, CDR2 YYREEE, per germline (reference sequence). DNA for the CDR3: TGTGCCAGCAGCTTGCCCTTCGCCTGGAATGAGCAGTTCTTC. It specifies CASSLPFAWNEQFF.